What follows is one T cell receptor (beta chain) and its context. The data derive from a study of T cells expressing NK-cell markers. TCRdb reprocessed the 5' RACE reads and stores each CDR3 protein as one record, lacking DNA. Its table records about 260,000 distinct CDR3 sequences. CDR1 is DFQATT, CDR2 SNEGSKA, per germline (reference sequence). The CDR3 totals 14 residues. The source material was blood T cells: a sorted CD56 or NKG2C T cell subset, CD4+ or CD8+ T cells, or bulk PBMC T cells (not recorded which). The chain joins TRBV20-1 to TRBJ1-2; TCRdb names TRBD1, which stays unverified in the absence of DNA. The source of this sequence is a man in his late teens or twenties in good health. The CDR3 spells CSAVDRGTNYGYTF.